This entry lists 2 T cell receptor beta chains sequenced from one sample in a study of blood T cell repertoires in COVID-19. Some clones are missing from TCRdb's copy, which holds only in-frame ones; the method was immunoSEQ multiplex PCR. The sample consists of about 220,000 clones, about 86% of them appearing once. Sequenced input: peripheral blood. Receptors originate from a woman aged 25 to 39 who had recovered from COVID-19.

Here the CDR3 DNA reads TGTGCCAGCAGTGATACCCAGGGCGAGACCCAGTACTTC. Protein sequence: CASSDTQGETQYF. The V call is TRBV6-1, the J call TRBJ2-5, with TRBD1 as a possible D gene (5 bases). This CDR3 is built from 13 residues. The V gene's germline CDR1 is MNHNS and CDR2 SASEGT. V lost 3 bases, J lost 5 bases, and 10 bases lay in between.

This clone was recorded only once. The chain couples TRBV29-1 to TRBJ2-7, with 8 bases identical to TRBD2. CDR3 length: 16 amino acids. Germline V gene data show CDR1 as SQVTM and CDR2 as ANQGSEA. V shed 0 bases and J 3 bases; nucleotides not matched to a gene: 10. CDR3: CSVEEWSGSTYYEQYF. In nucleotides, the CDR3 is TGCAGCGTTGAAGAGTGGAGCGGGAGTACGTACTACGAGCAGTACTTC.